The present T cell receptor (beta chain) was sequenced within a study of T cells after yellow fever vaccination. Study-level points and caveats: Booster samples showed a return of most primary-vaccination clones (approximately 95% CD4, approximately 90% CD8). Abundant clonotypes from the bulk population could contaminate FACS-sorted repertoires.

Germline V gives CDR1 SQVTM, CDR2 ANQGSEA. This CDR3 is built from 14 residues. V gave up 7 bases and J gave up 8 bases, with 21 bases separating them. Template switching with 5'RACE generated the TCR cDNA and added a universal primer site and UMIs. TCRdb reanalysed the 5' RACE reads using MiXCR and keeps one entry per CDR3 protein. The sample lists under 300,000 distinct CDR3 sequences; about 7% were seen once. This clonotype was counted between two and nine times. Antigen: not known. The origin of this receptor is a young man who received the YFV17D yellow fever vaccine. The sample in question was CD4+ T cells sorted from PBMCs, obtained 15 days after the yellow fever booster vaccination. V is TRBV29-1 and J is TRBJ2-1, with D perhaps matching TRBD2 (5 bases). Written as DNA, the CDR3 is TGCAGCGCACAGAAGGGCTCACTGGAGGATGAGCAGTTCTTC. Amino acid sequence: CSAQKGSLEDEQFF.